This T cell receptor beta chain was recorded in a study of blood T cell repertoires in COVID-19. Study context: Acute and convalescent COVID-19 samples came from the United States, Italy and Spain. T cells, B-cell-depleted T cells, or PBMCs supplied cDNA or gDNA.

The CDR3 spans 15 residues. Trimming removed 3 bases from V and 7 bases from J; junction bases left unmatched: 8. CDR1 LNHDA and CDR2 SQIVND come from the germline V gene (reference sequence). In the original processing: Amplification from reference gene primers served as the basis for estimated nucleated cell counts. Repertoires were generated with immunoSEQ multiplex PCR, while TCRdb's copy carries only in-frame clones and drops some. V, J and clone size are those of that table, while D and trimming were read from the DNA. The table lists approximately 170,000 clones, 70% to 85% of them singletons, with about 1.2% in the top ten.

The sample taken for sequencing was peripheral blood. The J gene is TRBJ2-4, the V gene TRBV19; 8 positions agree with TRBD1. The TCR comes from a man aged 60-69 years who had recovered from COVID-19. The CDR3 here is CASSIGQGAGNIQYF. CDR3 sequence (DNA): TGTGCCAGTAGTATCGGGCAGGGGGCAGGGAACATTCAGTACTTC. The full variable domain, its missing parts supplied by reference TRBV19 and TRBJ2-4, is DGGITQSPKYLFRKEGQNVTLSCEQNLNHDAMYWYRQDPGQGLRLIYYSQIVNDFQKGDIAEGYSVSREKKESFPLTVTSAQKNPTAFYLCASSIGQGAGNIQYFGAGTRLSVL.